The sample holds one count of the clone carrying this T cell receptor (beta chain). Clones were read by immunoSEQ multiplex PCR, and TCRdb kept only the in-frame ones, dropping some. The table lists about 120,000 clones, 75% to 90% of them singletons, with under 2.5% in the top ten. These data come from a study of blood T cell repertoires in COVID-19. Study context: Acute and convalescent COVID-19 samples came from the United States, Italy and Spain.

This CDR3 is built from 15 residues. With 6 bases removed from V and 0 bases from J, the gap between germline ends came to 12 bases. From germline, CDR1 is MNHEY and CDR2 SVGAGI. The rearrangement joins TRBV6-5 to TRBJ2-1; D possibly corresponds to TRBD2 (6 bases). The sequencing input was peripheral blood. The source is a man aged 25-45 years with acute or convalescent COVID-19. As DNA, the CDR3 is TGTGCCAGCAGCGACGGAGGGAGCTCCTACAATGAGCAGTTCTTC. Translation: CASSDGGSSYNEQFF.